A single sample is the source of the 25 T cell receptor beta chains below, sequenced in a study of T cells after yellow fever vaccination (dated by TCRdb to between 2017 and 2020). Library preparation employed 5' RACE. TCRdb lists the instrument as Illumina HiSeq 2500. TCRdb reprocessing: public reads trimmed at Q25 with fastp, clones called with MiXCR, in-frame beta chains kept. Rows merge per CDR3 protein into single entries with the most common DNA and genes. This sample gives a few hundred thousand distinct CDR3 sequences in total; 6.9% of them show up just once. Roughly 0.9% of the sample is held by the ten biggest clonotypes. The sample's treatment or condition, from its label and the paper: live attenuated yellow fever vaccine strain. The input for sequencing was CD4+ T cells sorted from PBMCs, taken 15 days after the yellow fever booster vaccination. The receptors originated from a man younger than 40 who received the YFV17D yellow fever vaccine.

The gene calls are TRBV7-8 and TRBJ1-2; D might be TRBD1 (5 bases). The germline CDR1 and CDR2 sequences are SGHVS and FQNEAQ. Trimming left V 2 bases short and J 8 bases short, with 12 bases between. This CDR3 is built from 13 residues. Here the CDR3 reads CASSLTGRTGYTF. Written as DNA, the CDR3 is TGTGCCAGCAGCTTAACAGGAAGGACGGGCTACACCTTC.

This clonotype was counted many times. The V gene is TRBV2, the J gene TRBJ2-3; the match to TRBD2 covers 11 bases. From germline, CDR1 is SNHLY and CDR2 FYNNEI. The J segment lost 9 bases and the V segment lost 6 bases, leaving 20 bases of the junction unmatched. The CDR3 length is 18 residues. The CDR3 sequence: CASSDDPSGRPGKRTQYF. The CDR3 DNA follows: TGTGCCAGCAGCGATGATCCTAGCGGGAGGCCCGGCAAAAGGACGCAGTATTTT.

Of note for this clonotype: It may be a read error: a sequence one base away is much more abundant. The CDR3 region is CASSRLKETEAFF. CDR3 coding DNA: TGTGCCAGCAGCCGTCTCAAGGAGACTGAAGCTTTCTTT. This rearrangement joins TRBV3-1 to TRBJ1-1; D not resolved. The V gene lost 4 bases and the J gene lost 5 bases, with 11 bases spanning the gap. The length of the CDR3 is 13 residues. The germline V gene has CDR1 LGHDT and CDR2 YNNKEL (reference sequence).

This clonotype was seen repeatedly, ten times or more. The CDR3 DNA is TGTGCCAGCGTCATCCCGACAGAACTCTACGAGCAGTACTTC. Protein sequence: CASVIPTELYEQYF. The chain is built from TRBV21-1 and TRBJ2-7; the table's D gene call, TRBD1, was not cross checked with the DNA. TRBV21-1 is labeled a pseudogene. The CDR3 is made up of 14 amino acids.

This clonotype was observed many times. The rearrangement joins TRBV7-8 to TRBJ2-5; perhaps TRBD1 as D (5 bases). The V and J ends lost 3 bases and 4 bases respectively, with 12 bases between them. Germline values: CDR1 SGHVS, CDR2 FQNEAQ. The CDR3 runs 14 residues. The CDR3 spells CASSFGQGRETQYF. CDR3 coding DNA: TGTGCCAGCAGCTTCGGGCAGGGTAGAGAGACCCAGTACTTC.

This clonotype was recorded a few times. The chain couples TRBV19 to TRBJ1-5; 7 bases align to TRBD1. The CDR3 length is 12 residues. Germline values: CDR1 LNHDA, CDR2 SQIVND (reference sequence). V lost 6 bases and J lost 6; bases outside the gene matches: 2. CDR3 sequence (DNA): TGTGCCAGTAGGACAGGGCCTCAGCCCCAGCATTTT. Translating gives CASRTGPQPQHF.

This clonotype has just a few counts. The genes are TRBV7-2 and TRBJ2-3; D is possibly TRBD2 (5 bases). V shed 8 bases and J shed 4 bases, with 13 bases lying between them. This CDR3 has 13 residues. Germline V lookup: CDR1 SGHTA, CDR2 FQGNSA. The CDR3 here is CASAKAVADTQYF. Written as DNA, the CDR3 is TGTGCCAGCGCTAAAGCGGTAGCAGATACGCAGTATTTT. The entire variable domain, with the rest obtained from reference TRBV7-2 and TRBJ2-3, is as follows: GAGVSQSPSNKVTEKGKDVELRCDPISGHTALYWYRQSLGQGLEFLIYFQGNSAPDKSGLPSDRFSAERTGGSVSTLTIQRTQQEDSAVYLCASAKAVADTQYFGPGTRLTVL.

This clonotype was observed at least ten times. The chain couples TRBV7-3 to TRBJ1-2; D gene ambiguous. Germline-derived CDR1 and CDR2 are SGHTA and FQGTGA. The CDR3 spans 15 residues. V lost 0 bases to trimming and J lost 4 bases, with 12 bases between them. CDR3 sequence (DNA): TGTGCCAGCAGCTTAACCCGAGAACATACCTATGGCTACACCTTC. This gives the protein CASSLTREHTYGYTF.

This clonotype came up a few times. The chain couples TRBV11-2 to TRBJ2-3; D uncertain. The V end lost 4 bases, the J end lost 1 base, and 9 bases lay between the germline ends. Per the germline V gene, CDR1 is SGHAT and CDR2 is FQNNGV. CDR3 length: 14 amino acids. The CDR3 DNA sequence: TGTGCCAGCAGCTATTATTCCGGCACAGATACGCAGTATTTT. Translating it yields CASSYYSGTDTQYF.

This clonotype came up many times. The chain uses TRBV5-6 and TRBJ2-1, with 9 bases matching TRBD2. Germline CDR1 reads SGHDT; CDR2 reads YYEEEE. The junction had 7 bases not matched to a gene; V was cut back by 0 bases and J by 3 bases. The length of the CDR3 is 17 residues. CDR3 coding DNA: TGTGCCAGCAGCTTGGCCAATAGCGGGAGTCTCTACAATGAGCAGTTCTTC. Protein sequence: CASSLANSGSLYNEQFF.

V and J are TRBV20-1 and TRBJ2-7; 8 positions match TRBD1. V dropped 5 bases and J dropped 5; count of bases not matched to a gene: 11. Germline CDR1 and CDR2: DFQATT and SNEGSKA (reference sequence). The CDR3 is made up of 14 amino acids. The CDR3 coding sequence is TGCAGTGCTGAGACAGACAGGGGTCCCGACGAGCAGTACTTC. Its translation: CSAETDRGPDEQYF.

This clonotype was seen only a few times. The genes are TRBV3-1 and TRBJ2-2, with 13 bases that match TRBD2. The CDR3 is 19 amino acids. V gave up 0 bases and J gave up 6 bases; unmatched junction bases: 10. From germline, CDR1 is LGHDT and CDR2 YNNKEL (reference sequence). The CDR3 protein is CASSQEPTSGRRRAGELFF. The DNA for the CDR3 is TGTGCCAGCAGCCAAGAGCCGACTAGCGGGAGGAGGAGGGCCGGGGAGCTGTTTTTT.

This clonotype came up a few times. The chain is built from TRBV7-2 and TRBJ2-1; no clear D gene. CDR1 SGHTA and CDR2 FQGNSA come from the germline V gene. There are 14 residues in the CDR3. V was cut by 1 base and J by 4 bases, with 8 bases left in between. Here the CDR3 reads CASSLDPAYNEQFF. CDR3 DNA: TGTGCCAGCAGCTTAGATCCAGCATACAATGAGCAGTTCTTC. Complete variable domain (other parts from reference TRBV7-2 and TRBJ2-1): GAGVSQSPSNKVTEKGKDVELRCDPISGHTALYWYRQSLGQGLEFLIYFQGNSAPDKSGLPSDRFSAERTGGSVSTLTIQRTQQEDSAVYLCASSLDPAYNEQFFGPGTRLTVL.

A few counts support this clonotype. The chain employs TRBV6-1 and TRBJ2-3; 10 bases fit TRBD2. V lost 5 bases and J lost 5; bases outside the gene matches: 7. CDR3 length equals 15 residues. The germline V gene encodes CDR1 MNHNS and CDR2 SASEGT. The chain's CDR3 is CASSRSSGSIDTQYF. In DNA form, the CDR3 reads TGTGCCAGCAGTAGATCTAGCGGGAGTATAGATACGCAGTATTTT.

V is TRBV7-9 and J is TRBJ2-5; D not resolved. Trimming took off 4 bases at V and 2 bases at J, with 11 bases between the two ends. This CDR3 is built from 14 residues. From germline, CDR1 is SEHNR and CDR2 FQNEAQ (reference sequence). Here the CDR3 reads CASSSGQAQETQYF. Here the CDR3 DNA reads TGTGCCAGCAGCTCTGGGCAGGCGCAAGAGACCCAGTACTTC. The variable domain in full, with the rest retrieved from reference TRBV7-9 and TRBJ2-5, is DTGVSQNPRHKITKRGQNVTFRCDPISEHNRLYWYRQTLGQGPEFLTYFQNEAQLEKSRLLSDRFSAERPKGSFSTLEIQRTEQGDSAMYLCASSSGQAQETQYFGPGTRLLVL.

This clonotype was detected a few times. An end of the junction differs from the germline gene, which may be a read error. This CDR3 reads CASSQESGTSQIF. The CDR3 nucleotides are TGTGCCAGCAGCCAAGAAAGCGGGACTAGCCAAATCTTC. The chain combines TRBV3-1 with TRBJ2-5, with 9 bases lining up with TRBD2. Germline V CDR1 and CDR2: LGHDT, YNNKEL (reference sequence). The CDR3 has 13 amino acids.

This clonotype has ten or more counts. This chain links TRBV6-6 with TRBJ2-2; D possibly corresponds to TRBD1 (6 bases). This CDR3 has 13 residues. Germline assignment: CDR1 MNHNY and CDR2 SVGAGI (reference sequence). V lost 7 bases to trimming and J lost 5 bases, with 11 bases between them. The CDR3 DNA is TGTGCCAGCAACCCTACAGGGACCGGGGAGCTGTTTTTT. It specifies CASNPTGTGELFF.

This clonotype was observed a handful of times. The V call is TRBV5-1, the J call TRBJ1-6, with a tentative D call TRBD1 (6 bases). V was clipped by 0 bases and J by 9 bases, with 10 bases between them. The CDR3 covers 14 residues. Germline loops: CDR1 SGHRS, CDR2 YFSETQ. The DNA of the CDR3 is TGCGCCAGCAGCTTGGGGACAGAGAGTTCACCCCTCCACTTT. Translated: CASSLGTESSPLHF.

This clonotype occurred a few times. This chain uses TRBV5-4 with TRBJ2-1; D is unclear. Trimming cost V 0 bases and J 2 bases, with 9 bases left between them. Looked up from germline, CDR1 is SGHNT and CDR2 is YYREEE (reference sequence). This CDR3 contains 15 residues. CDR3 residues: CASSLGRTTYNEQFF. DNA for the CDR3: TGTGCCAGCAGCTTGGGGCGTACAACCTACAATGAGCAGTTCTTC.

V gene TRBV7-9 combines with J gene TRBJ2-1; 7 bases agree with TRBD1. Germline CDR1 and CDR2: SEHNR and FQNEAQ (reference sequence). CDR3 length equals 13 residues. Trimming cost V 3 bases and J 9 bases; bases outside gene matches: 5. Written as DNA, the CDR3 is TGTGCCAGCAGCTTGGAACAGGGGAGTGAGCAGTTCTTC. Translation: CASSLEQGSEQFF.

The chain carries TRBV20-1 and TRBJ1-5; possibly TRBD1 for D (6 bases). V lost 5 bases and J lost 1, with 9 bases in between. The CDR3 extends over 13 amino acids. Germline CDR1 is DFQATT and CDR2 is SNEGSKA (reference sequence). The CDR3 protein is CSAVDSSNQPQHF. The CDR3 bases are TGCAGTGCTGTGGACAGCAGCAATCAGCCCCAGCATTTT.

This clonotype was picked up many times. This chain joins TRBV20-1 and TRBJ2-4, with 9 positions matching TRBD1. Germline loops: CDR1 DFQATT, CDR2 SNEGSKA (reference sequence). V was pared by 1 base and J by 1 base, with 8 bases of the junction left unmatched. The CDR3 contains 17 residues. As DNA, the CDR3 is TGCAGTGCTAGAGGACTCCGGGACAGGGCTGCCAAAAACATTCAGTACTTC. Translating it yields CSARGLRDRAAKNIQYF.

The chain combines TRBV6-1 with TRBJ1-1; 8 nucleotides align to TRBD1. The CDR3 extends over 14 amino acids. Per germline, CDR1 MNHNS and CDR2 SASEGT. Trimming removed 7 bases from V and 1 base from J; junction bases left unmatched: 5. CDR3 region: CASTLGQGNTEAFF. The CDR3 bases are TGTGCCAGCACTCTCGGACAGGGGAACACTGAAGCTTTCTTT.

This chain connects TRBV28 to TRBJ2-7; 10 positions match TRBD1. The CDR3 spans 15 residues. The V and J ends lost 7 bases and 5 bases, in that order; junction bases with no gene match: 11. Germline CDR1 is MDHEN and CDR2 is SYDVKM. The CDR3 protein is CASNGPGQGFHEQYF. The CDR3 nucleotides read TGTGCCAGCAACGGACCGGGACAGGGGTTCCACGAGCAGTACTTC. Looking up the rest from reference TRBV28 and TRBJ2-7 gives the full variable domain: DVKVTQSSRYLVKRTGEKVFLECVQDMDHENMFWYRQDPGLGLRLIYFSYDVKMKEKGDIPEGYSVSREKKERFSLILESASTNQTSMYLCASNGPGQGFHEQYFGPGTRLTVT.

For the CDR3, the DNA is TGTGCCAGCTCAGCGGACAAAATCTCTGAAGCTTTCTTT. This gives the protein CASSADKISEAFF. The chain employs TRBV18 and TRBJ1-1; possibly TRBD1 for D (5 bases). Between the trimmed V and J ends, which lost 5 bases and 6 bases, there was a span of 13 bases. Germline V gene lookup returns CDR1 KGHSH and CDR2 LQKENI. The CDR3 loop spans 13 amino acids.